This T cell receptor (beta chain) originates from a study of pediatric ulcerative colitis. The data were produced by immunoSEQ multiplex PCR, yet TCRdb's version contains in-frame clones alone and is incomplete. Of about 36,000 clones in the sample, roughly 85% are singletons; the top ten hold roughly 24%. V was cut by 5 bases and J by 4 bases, with 8 bases left in between. Germline CDR1 reads DFQATT; CDR2 reads SNEGSKA (reference sequence). The length of the CDR3 is 11 residues. Sequencing was carried out using blood. The TCR sequence derives from a girl aged 5 to 17 with moderate ulcerative colitis. The V and J genes are TRBV20-1 and TRBJ1-1; no clear D gene. CDR3 in amino acids: CSAEGATEAFF. In DNA, the CDR3 is TGCAGTGCTGAAGGTGCCACTGAAGCTTTCTTT.